These T cell receptor beta chains were read from a single sample in a study of T cells after yellow fever vaccination. TCRdb fed the 5' RACE reads into MiXCR, producing one record per CDR3 protein. Of about 74,000 distinct CDR3 sequences listed, about 6.6% are singletons. The specimen comprised CD8+ T cells sorted from PBMCs, sampled 5 to 6 days after the first yellow fever vaccination. These receptors were collected from a man aged 18 to 30 who received the YFV17D yellow fever vaccine. The CDR3 runs from the conserved cysteine through the conserved F or W. Each record gives: D gene, V gene, clone size, J gene, CDR3 DNA, CDR3 protein. D genes are given only for firm matches. Clone size is not always given. Where it is, it says once, few, many or a class for expanded clones.

.	TRBV15	.	TRBJ2-6	TGTGCCACCAGCGCCGACGCGGGACAGATCCTGACTTTC	CATSADAGQILTF
TRBD1	TRBV5-5	.	TRBJ2-5	TGTGCCAGCAGCGGGGACAGGAGGTTCCAAGAGACCCAGTACTTC	CASSGDRRFQETQYF
.	TRBV7-2	many	TRBJ2-7	TGTGCCAGCAGTCCCTTAGGGACCCAGAGCTACGAGCAGTACTTC	CASSPLGTQSYEQYF
.	TRBV7-9	few	TRBJ2-1	TGTGCCAGCAGCCCCCGGGGGCCCAATGAGCAGTTCTTC	CASSPRGPNEQFF
.	TRBV6-1	many	TRBJ2-5	TGTGCCAGCAGTGACCTCAGACAGATGCAAGAGACCCAGTACTTC	CASSDLRQMQETQYF
.	TRBV27	many	TRBJ2-2	TGTGCCAGCAGTTTATACGGCACCGGGGAGCTGTTTTTT	CASSLYGTGELFF
TRBD2	TRBV4-3	.	TRBJ2-3	TGCGCCAGCAGCCAAACTAGCGGGGGGGCTTCAGATACGCAGTATTTT	CASSQTSGGASDTQYF
.	TRBV5-1	.	TRBJ2-2	TGCGCCAGCAGCTCTCCCGGGGAGCTGTTTTTT	CASSSPGELFF
.	TRBV4-3	many	TRBJ1-1	TGCGCCAGCAGCCATGACAGGAACACTGAAGCTTTCTTT	CASSHDRNTEAFF
TRBD1	TRBV13	.	TRBJ2-7	TGTGCCAGCAGCCAGGGGGTCGTCTACGAGCAGTACTTC	CASSQGVVYEQYF
.	TRBV6-1	few	TRBJ2-3	TGTGCCAGCAGTGAAGGAATAGGGGCAGATACGCAGTATTTT	CASSEGIGADTQYF
TRBD1	TRBV6-5	few	TRBJ2-7	TGTGCCAGCAGTTTAGACAGGGGTCGTATCTACGAGCAGTACTTC	CASSLDRGRIYEQYF
TRBD1	TRBV4-2	many	TRBJ2-5	TGTGCCAGCAGCCAAGATCCTATTTTTGGGACAGGGGGATACCAAGAGACCCAGTACTTC	CASSQDPIFGTGGYQETQYF
.	TRBV7-8	few	TRBJ1-2	TGTGCCAGCAGCGGGGGTTCGTATGGCTACACCTTC	CASSGGSYGYTF
.	TRBV6-2/TRBV6-3	many	TRBJ2-3	TGTGCCAGCAGTCGGCCAGATACGCAGTATTTT	CASSRPDTQYF
.	TRBV4-3	many	TRBJ1-2	TGCGCCAGCAGCCCATCACCGTATTGGAACTATGGCTACACCTTC	CASSPSPYWNYGYTF
.	TRBV6-1	.	TRBJ2-3	TGTGCCGGCAGTGGGGTGACTGGGAGCACAGATACGCAGTATTTT	CAGSGVTGSTDTQYF
TRBD1	TRBV20-1	many	TRBJ2-2	TGCAGTGCTATTGACAGGGTTGGGACCGGGGAGCTGTTTTTT	CSAIDRVGTGELFF
.	TRBV12-3/TRBV12-4	many	TRBJ2-3	TGTGCCAGCAGTTTAGTGGGGGGGCCCGGGACAGATACGCAGTATTTT	CASSLVGGPGTDTQYF
.	TRBV15	many	TRBJ1-6	TGTGCCACCAGCAGAGATCCGGGGGGTGTAGGTTCACCCCTCCACTTT	CATSRDPGGVGSPLHF
.	TRBV29-1	many	TRBJ2-3	TGCAGCGTTGAGGGTCATAACACAGATACGCAGTATTTT	CSVEGHNTDTQYF
.	TRBV27	.	TRBJ2-2	TGTGCCACCCCATCATATACGGGCGGGGAGCTGTTTTTT	CATPSYTGGELFF
.	TRBV10-3	many	TRBJ1-5	TGTGCCATCAGTGAGTCGAAGGGTATCAAGAATCAGCCCCAGCATTTT	CAISESKGIKNQPQHF
.	TRBV4-1	many	TRBJ1-5	TGCGCCAGCAGCCAAGAGGGGGCCCGACAGCCCCAGCATTTT	CASSQEGARQPQHF
.	TRBV5-5	.	TRBJ1-2	TGTGCCAGCAGCCCTGGGCTGGGCAGCTATGGCTACACCTTC	CASSPGLGSYGYTF
TRBD1	TRBV3-1	.	TRBJ1-1	TGTGCCTCAGCAGGGGGGACTGAAGCTTTCTTT	CASAGGTEAFF